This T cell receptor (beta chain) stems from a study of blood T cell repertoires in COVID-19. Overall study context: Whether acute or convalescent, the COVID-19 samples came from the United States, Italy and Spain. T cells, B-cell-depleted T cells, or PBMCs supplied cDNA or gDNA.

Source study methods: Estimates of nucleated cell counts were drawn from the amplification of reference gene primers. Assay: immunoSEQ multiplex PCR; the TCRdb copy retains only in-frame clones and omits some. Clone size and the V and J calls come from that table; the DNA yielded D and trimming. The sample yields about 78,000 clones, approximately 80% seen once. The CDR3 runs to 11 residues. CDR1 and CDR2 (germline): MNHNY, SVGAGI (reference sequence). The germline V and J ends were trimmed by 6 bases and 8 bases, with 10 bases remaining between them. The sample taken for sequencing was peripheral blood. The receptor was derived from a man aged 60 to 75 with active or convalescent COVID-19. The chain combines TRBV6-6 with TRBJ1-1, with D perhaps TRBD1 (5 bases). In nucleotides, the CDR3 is TGTGCCAGCAGCCGCGACAGCGAAGCTTTCTTT. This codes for CASSRDSEAFF.